The source of this T cell receptor beta chain is a study of tumor-infiltrating lymphocytes in primary liver carcinoma. In the study overall: Each sample had roughly 3.5 to 7.5 million productive TCRbeta reads regardless of tissue type.

From about 490 ng of total RNA, TCR beta-specific cDNA was reverse-transcribed using a constant-region primer. Modified slightly, ARM-PCR produced TCR beta libraries over three nested multiplex PCR rounds. Two initial PCR rounds of about 11 cycles each paired TRBV1-TRBV30 forward primers with a C-beta reverse primer. MiXCR, applied by TCRdb to the multiplex PCR reads, yields one record per CDR3 protein. Of 300,000 to 400,000 distinct CDR3 sequences listed, 65% are singletons. Researchers drew blood RNA from unsorted whole blood and extracted germline DNA as well. Around 4 milliliters of peripheral blood were collected before surgery. This CDR3 spans 15 amino acids. V was cut by 2 bases and J by 6 bases, with 11 bases left in between.

Sequencing input: peripheral blood. The chain is built from TRBV12-3 or TRBV12-4 and TRBJ1-6, with a possible D match to TRBD1 (5 bases). The source is a man aged 35-49 years with primary liver carcinoma and hepatitis B virus infection. The CDR3 protein is CASSLRGRGNSPLHF. Written as DNA, the CDR3 is TGTGCCAGCAGTTTAAGGGGCCGGGGTAATTCACCCCTCCACTTT.